This T cell receptor beta chain was recorded in a study of blood T cell repertoires in COVID-19 (dated by TCRdb to 2018 to 2020). Describing the broader study: Samples covering the acute and convalescent phases of COVID-19 were provided by collaborators in the United States, Italy and Spain. The prospective study material was composed of cDNA or gDNA derived from T cells, B-cell-depleted T cells, or PBMCs. The dataset comprised deeply sampled blood TCRbeta repertoires from subjects exposed to, actively infected with, or recovered from COVID-19. The repertoires were released in a freely available public database meant as a resource for research on the immune response to SARS-CoV-2. Samples came from the ongoing ImmuneRACE study (first 160 participants) plus 1,254 subjects from 6 global collaborators. Sample metadata almost always included a de-identified subject ID, COVID-19 status, age in years and sex. Where available, HLA class I and class II types were taken from metadata supplied by the sample provider and were not determined by assay-based typing. What the authors observed across the whole study: The quantity of clinical and demographic metadata differed by source and by participant and was supplied without curation.

The immunoSEQ Assay, a bias-controlled multiplex PCR, was used to amplify TCRbeta CDR3 regions from genomic DNA. In the paper's pipeline: Within the assay, amplification of reference gene primers was used to estimate how many nucleated cells each sample contained. To quantify the absolute abundance of each unique TCRbeta CDR3 rearrangement, sequence reads were collapsed and filtered. For each sample, productive Simpson clonality was calculated as the square root of Simpson's diversity index across productive rearrangements. In TCRdb, the immuneACCESS table is reduced to in-frame sequences with V and J assigned. These tables do not hold every clone; where another copy was compared, an unresolved V gene accounts for under half, and the others remain unexplained. Clonal size and the V and J genes are those of that table, whereas D and trimming came from the DNA. The sample has more than 300,000 clones on record, more than 85% of them singletons. The ten largest clones capture about 0.86% of the sample.

The CDR3 covers 15 residues, taking in both the cysteine and the phenylalanine. Only CDR3 DNA remains: 45 bases, in frame from the first base. V and J are trimmed by 3 bases and 0 bases, and the gene matches miss 2 bases of the junction. The germline V gene sets CDR1 to SGDLS and CDR2 to YYNGEE. Concerning this clone itself: What this receptor recognizes is not known. No per-base quality is available; no much larger clone lies one base away.

In the prospective study, participants were roughly 18 to 89 years old, resided in 25 or so geographic areas of the United States, and were enrolled through a virtual design. In the prospective study, cohorts were assigned on the basis of participant-reported clinical history obtained from a screening survey and a study questionnaire. Exposed participants had been in contact, within 2 weeks of entering the study, with a person who had a PCR-confirmed or clinician-diagnosed case of COVID-19. In the prospective study, whole blood, serum and a nasopharyngeal or oropharyngeal swab were collected from each participant by mobile phlebotomists. Additional blood draws and questionnaires over an approximately two-month period could optionally be provided by prospective study participants. Prospective study blood samples were shipped either frozen or at room temperature before DNA extraction.

Sequenced input: PBMCs or T cells enriched from blood (not recorded which). The chain employs TRBV9 and TRBJ2-1; 8 junctional bases match TRBD1. This TCR derives from a woman in her 40s who had been exposed to COVID-19. The CDR3: CASSGTGISYNEQFF. The nucleotides are TGTGCCAGCAGCGGGACAGGGATCTCCTACAATGAGCAGTTCTTC.